The TCR beta chain under discussion was sequenced for a study of T cell repertoires in cytomegalovirus infection. Study as a whole: The authors relied on CMV epitopes, both recently identified HLA-C-restricted and well-studied HLA-B-restricted. Matching HLA type and CMV infection were both indicated by public TCR beta signatures.

Regarding this clonotype: Its antigen is still unknown.

TCRdb used MiXCR to reprocess the reads, holding one entry per CDR3 protein. The data contain around 430,000 distinct CDR3 sequences, under 45% of them seen just once; the ten biggest clones take up around two fifths. Study-level points and caveats: Cumulative frequency of public TCR beta families picked out carriers of CMV plus the relevant HLA.

V lost 0 bases, J lost 4 bases, and 4 bases stayed unmatched. The V gene's germline CDR1 is MNHNS and CDR2 SASEGT. CDR3 length: 15 amino acids. V and J are TRBV6-1 and TRBJ2-3; TRBD2 matches at 7 bases. The specimen was cultured PBMCs, collected from culture after CMV antigen stimulation. The TCR originated in a human donor in good health (CMV status not recorded). Some clones in this sample may be carry-over from other donors' samples. The CDR3 DNA reads TGTGCCAGCAGTGAAGCTTCCGCGGGGGCAGATACGCAGTATTTT. Translation gives CASSEASAGADTQYF.